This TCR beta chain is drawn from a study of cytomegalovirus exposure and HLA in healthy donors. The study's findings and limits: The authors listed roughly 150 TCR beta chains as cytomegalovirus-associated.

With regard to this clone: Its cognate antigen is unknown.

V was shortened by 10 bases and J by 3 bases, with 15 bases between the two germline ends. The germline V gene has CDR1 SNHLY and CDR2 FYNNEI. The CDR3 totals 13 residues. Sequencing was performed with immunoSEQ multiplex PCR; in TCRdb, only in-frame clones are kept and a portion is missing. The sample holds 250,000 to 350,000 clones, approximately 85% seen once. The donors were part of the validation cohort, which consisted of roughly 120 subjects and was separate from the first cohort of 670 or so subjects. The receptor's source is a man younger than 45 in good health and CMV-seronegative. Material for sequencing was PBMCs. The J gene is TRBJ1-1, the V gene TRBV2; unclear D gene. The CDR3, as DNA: TGTGCCACCCTTGGGGAGGTGTACACTGAAGCTTTCTTT. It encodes CATLGEVYTEAFF.